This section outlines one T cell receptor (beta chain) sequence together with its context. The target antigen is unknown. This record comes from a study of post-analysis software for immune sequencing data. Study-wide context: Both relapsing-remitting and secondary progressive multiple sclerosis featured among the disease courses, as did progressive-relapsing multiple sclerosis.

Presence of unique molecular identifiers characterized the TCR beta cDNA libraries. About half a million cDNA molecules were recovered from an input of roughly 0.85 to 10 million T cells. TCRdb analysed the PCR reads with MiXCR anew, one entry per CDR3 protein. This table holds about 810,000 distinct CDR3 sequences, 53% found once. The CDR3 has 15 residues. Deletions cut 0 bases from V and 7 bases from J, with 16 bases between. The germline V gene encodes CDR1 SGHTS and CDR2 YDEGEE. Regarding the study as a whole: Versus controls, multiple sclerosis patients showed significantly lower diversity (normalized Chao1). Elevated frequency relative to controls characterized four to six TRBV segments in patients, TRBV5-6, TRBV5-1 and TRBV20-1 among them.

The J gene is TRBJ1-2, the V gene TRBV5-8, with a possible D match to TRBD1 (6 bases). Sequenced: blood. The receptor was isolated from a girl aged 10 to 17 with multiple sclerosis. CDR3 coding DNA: TGTGCCAGCAGCTTGGACAGGGAAAACCGGCGTGGCTACACCTTC. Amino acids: CASSLDRENRRGYTF.